Listed here are 18 T cell receptor beta chains from one sample, sequenced in a study of OX40 agonist ivuxolimab in advanced cancers. Assay used: immunoSEQ multiplex PCR; TCRdb lists only in-frame clones, some missing. Counted here are about 59,000 clones, around 87% occurring once; the ten biggest clones make up more than 0.35%. Specimen: CD4+ or CD8+ T cells sorted from blood, collected in a trial of the OX40 agonist ivuxolimab. These receptors were collected from an adult with an advanced solid tumor such as melanoma, head and neck, liver or kidney cancer.

Written as DNA, the CDR3 is TGTGCCAGCAGCCCACTAGCGGGAGTCTGGGAGACCCAGTACTTC. Translating gives CASSPLAGVWETQYF. The chain links TRBV14 to TRBJ2-5, with 11 positions matching TRBD2. Germline CDR1 and CDR2: SGHDN and FVKESK. The CDR3 contains 15 residues. The trim removed 4 bases at V and 5 bases at J, leaving 6 bases unmatched. Combining the CDR3 with reference TRBV14 and TRBJ2-5 gives the whole variable domain EAGVTQFPSHSVIEKGQTVTLRCDPISGHDNLYWYRRVMGKEIKFLLHFVKESKQDESGMPNNRFLAERTGGTYSTLKVQPAELEDSGVYFCASSPLAGVWETQYFGPGTRLLVL.

The genes are TRBV4-1 and TRBJ1-6; TRBD1 agrees at 9 bases. The CDR3 spans 15 residues. V gave up 5 bases and J gave up 7 bases; unmatched junction bases: 6. Germline V gene sequence: CDR1 MGHRA, CDR2 YSYEKL. The CDR3 region has the DNA TGCGCCAGCAGCTATTGGGACAGGGTAAATTCACCCCTCCACTTT. It encodes CASSYWDRVNSPLHF.

CDR3 sequence (DNA): TGTGCCAGCAGTCCCGAAGGGGCCCCCTCCTACGAGCAGTACTTC. Encoded protein: CASSPEGAPSYEQYF. The V gene is TRBV2, the J gene TRBJ2-7, with a possible D match to TRBD1 (5 bases). Germline CDR1 reads SNHLY; CDR2 reads FYNNEI. Trimming cost V 5 bases and J 0 bases, with 14 bases left between them. The CDR3 spans 15 residues.

This clone was picked up a small number of times. J is TRBJ2-3 and V is TRBV11-2; 11 nucleotides agree with TRBD2. The CDR3 has 16 residues. Germline V CDR1 and CDR2: SGHAT, FQNNGV. With 0 bases clipped from V and 4 bases from J, the junction kept 3 bases outside the gene matches. In DNA, the CDR3 is TGTGCCAGCAGCTTAGATCTGGGACTAGCGGCAGATACGCAGTATTTT. It codes for CASSLDLGLAADTQYF.

A single count supports this clone. The chain joins TRBV4-1 to TRBJ2-3; TRBD2 matches 8 bases. The germline gives CDR1 MGHRA, CDR2 YSYEKL. J gave up 4 bases and V 3 bases, and 9 bases lay outside the gene matches. The CDR3 sequence is 16 residues long. The CDR3, as DNA: TGCGCCAGCAGCCATTTGGGGCGGGAGGTCTCAGATACGCAGTATTTT. Translation gives CASSHLGREVSDTQYF.

This chain links TRBV5-1 with TRBJ2-7; 8 bases align to TRBD1. V was clipped by 7 bases and J by 6 bases; unmatched bases: 15. The CDR3 has 15 amino acids. Germline lookup yields CDR1 SGHRS and CDR2 YFSETQ. CDR3 residues: CASRLAGTGGTEQYF. In DNA, the CDR3 is TGCGCCAGCCGCCTCGCCGGGACAGGCGGGACCGAGCAGTACTTC.

The chain employs TRBV5-6 and TRBJ2-3, with D perhaps matching TRBD1 or TRBD2 (7 bases each). Germline values: CDR1 SGHDT, CDR2 YYEEEE. The CDR3 runs 15 residues. The V end lost 4 bases, the J end lost 2 bases, and 14 bases lay between the germline ends. CDR3 sequence (DNA): TGTGCCAGCAGCCTCAGGGGGGGGGCCACAGATACGCAGTATTTT. Protein sequence: CASSLRGGATDTQYF. The variable domain in full, with the rest retrieved from reference TRBV5-6 and TRBJ2-3, is DAGVTQSPTHLIKTRGQQVTLRCSPKSGHDTVSWYQQALGQGPQFIFQYYEEEERQRGNFPDRFSGHQFPNYSSELNVNALLLGDSALYLCASSLRGGATDTQYFGPGTRLTVL.

The J gene is TRBJ1-5, the V gene TRBV4-1; D is possibly TRBD1 (6 bases). The CDR3 runs to 14 residues. CDR1 is MGHRA, CDR2 YSYEKL, per germline. V lost 1 base and J lost 16, with 20 bases in between. CDR3 nucleotide sequence: TGCGCCAGCAGCCAAGGGGCATTGGGGGGCACTAAACATTTT. It is translated as CASSQGALGGTKHF.

The chain has TRBV7-3 and TRBJ2-3; D perhaps matches TRBD1 (6 bases). CDR3 length: 14 amino acids. Trimming took 5 bases from V and 1 from J, leaving 10 bases between them. Looked up from germline, CDR1 is SGHTA and CDR2 is FQGTGA. CDR3: CASSPGHRTDTQYF. The CDR3 nucleotides read TGTGCCAGCAGCCCGGGACATCGCACAGATACGCAGTATTTT.

The rearrangement links TRBV28 to TRBJ2-7; D gene unclear. Germline V CDR1 and CDR2: MDHEN, SYDVKM. This CDR3 has 14 amino acids. V was trimmed by 6 bases and J by 0 bases, leaving 12 bases between them. The CDR3 loop is CASRAADASYEQYF. DNA of the CDR3: TGTGCCAGCAGGGCCGCGGATGCCTCCTACGAGCAGTACTTC.

This chain connects TRBV4-2 to TRBJ1-1, with 8 nucleotides matching TRBD1. The CDR3 has 13 residues. V was clipped by 5 bases and J by 6 bases; unmatched bases: 5. Germline V CDR1 and CDR2: LGHNA, YNFKEQ. CDR3 amino acids: CASSKTGAAEAFF. DNA of the CDR3: TGTGCCAGCAGCAAGACAGGGGCCGCTGAAGCTTTCTTT.

V usage is TRBV2 and J usage is TRBJ1-5; maybe TRBD1 (5 bases). V gave up 6 bases and J gave up 2 bases, with 14 bases separating them. The CDR3 loop spans 15 amino acids. Germline CDR1 SNHLY, CDR2 FYNNEI. The CDR3 DNA reads as TGTGCCAGCAGAGACCTCAGGGAAGGCAATCAGCCCCAGCATTTT. This gives the protein CASRDLREGNQPQHF.

This chain connects TRBV6-4 to TRBJ2-1; 8 bases align to TRBD1. The CDR3 is 14 amino acids. CDR1 and CDR2 (germline): MRHNA, SNTAGT. The ends lost 5 bases at V and 8 bases at J; junction bases unmatched: 8. The CDR3 region has the DNA TGTGCCAGCAGTAGGGACAGGATGGCCCATGAGCAGTTCTTC. It specifies CASSRDRMAHEQFF.

The J gene is TRBJ2-3, the V gene TRBV7-8; 9 positions agree with TRBD1. CDR1 and CDR2 (germline): SGHVS, FQNEAQ. V was clipped by 5 bases and J by 6 bases; unmatched bases: 3. The CDR3 totals 13 residues. DNA of the CDR3: TGTGCCAGCAGCCCTGACAGGGGGGATACGCAGTATTTT. This codes for CASSPDRGDTQYF.

V usage is TRBV19 and J usage is TRBJ1-2; tentatively, D is TRBD1 (6 bases). This CDR3 is 13 amino acids long. Per the germline V gene, CDR1 is LNHDA and CDR2 is SQIVND (reference sequence). The V end was cut by 4 bases, the J end by 2 bases, with 8 bases between. In DNA form, the CDR3 reads TGTGCCAGTAGTAAACAGGGCAACTATGGCTACACCTTC. Translating gives CASSKQGNYGYTF.

This clone was counted a few times. The chain has TRBV7-9 and TRBJ1-1; D uncertain. Trimming cost V 5 bases and J 6 bases, with 7 bases left between them. The CDR3 spans 11 residues. CDR1 is SEHNR and CDR2 is FQNEAQ in the germline V gene (reference sequence). CDR3 bases: TGTGCCAGCAGCCCATTAGCTGAAGCTTTCTTT. Translation gives CASSPLAEAFF.

This clone was seen more than once but under ten times. The V gene is TRBV7-9, the J gene TRBJ2-7; D may be TRBD2 (7 bases). CDR3 length: 13 amino acids. V gave up 5 bases and J gave up 4 bases, with 12 bases separating them. Germline values: CDR1 SEHNR, CDR2 FQNEAQ (reference sequence). The CDR3: CASSLGGPYEQYF. CDR3 DNA: TGTGCCAGCAGCCTGGGGGGGCCTTACGAGCAGTACTTC.

The chain couples TRBV7-3 to TRBJ1-2; possible D gene TRBD1, 5 bases. This CDR3 comprises 16 residues. Per germline, CDR1 SGHTA and CDR2 FQGTGA. The ends were cut back, 4 bases at V and 4 bases at J, with 19 bases in the middle. CDR3 sequence: CASSSPGHPLGYGYTF. CDR3 nucleotides: TGTGCCAGCAGCTCCCCCGGACACCCTTTGGGCTATGGCTACACCTTC. The full variable domain, rest sourced from reference TRBV7-3 and TRBJ1-2, is GAGVSQTPSNKVTEKGKYVELRCDPISGHTALYWYRQSLGQGPEFLIYFQGTGAADDSGLPNDRFFAVRPEGSVSTLKIQRTERGDSAVYLCASSSPGHPLGYGYTFGSGTRLTVV.